This entry lists 6 T cell receptor beta chains sequenced from one sample in a study of T-cell memory formation after mild COVID-19. From the 5' RACE reads, TCRdb called clonotypes with MiXCR, one entry per CDR3 protein. In the table there are 400,000 to 500,000 distinct CDR3 sequences, around 19% of which are singletons. What was sequenced was PBMCs or a T cell subset sorted from them (not recorded which). Receptors originate from an adult woman who had mild COVID-19 (a few samples of this study predate the infection). Cell type and time point are not known.

Only a few counts were recorded for this clonotype. The chain recombines TRBV7-9 with TRBJ1-1; a weak D match, TRBD1 (6 bases). Germline values: CDR1 SEHNR, CDR2 FQNEAQ (reference sequence). V lost 6 bases, J lost 5 bases, and 16 bases lay in between. This CDR3 is built from 14 residues. The CDR3 sequence is CASREQGLRTEAFF. DNA for the CDR3: TGTGCCAGCAGGGAACAGGGACTGAGGACTGAAGCTTTCTTT.

This chain uses TRBV6-4 with TRBJ2-1, with a tentative D call TRBD1 (5 bases). The germline V and J ends were trimmed by 4 bases and 0 bases, with 10 bases remaining between them. This CDR3 has 15 amino acids. CDR1 is MRHNA, CDR2 SNTAGT, per germline. CDR3 sequence: CASSAQGHSYNEQFF. For the CDR3, the DNA is TGTGCCAGCAGTGCGCAGGGTCACTCCTACAATGAGCAGTTCTTC.

As DNA, the CDR3 is TGTGCCAGCAGCTTAGAGCCGTGGAACACCGGGGAGCTGTTTTTT. It specifies CASSLEPWNTGELFF. The chain couples TRBV7-8 to TRBJ2-2; D gene unclear. The germline V gene has CDR1 SGHVS and CDR2 FQNEAQ. The CDR3 has 15 residues. Trimming took 1 base from V and 1 from J, leaving 7 bases between them.

The chain has TRBV10-1 and TRBJ1-2; TRBD1 matches at 7 bases. The CDR3 totals 14 residues. Germline lookup yields CDR1 WNHNN and CDR2 SYGVQD (reference sequence). V trimming: 4 bases; J trimming: 5 bases; junction bases outside the gene matches: 7. CDR3 protein: CASSVLQGTYGYTF. The CDR3 DNA sequence: TGCGCCAGCAGTGTACTACAGGGGACGTATGGCTACACCTTC.

The chain has TRBV27 and TRBJ1-2; D gene uncertain. CDR3 length: 15 amino acids. Per germline, CDR1 MNHEY and CDR2 SMNVEV (reference sequence). Trimming removed 0 bases from V and 4 bases from J, with 12 bases in between. The DNA for the CDR3 is TGTGCCAGCAGTTTATCGAAGGGAGGGCTCTATGGCTACACCTTC. Protein: CASSLSKGGLYGYTF.

This clonotype has a handful of counts. This sequence joins TRBV5-1 and TRBJ2-5, with 7 bases identical to TRBD1. The V gene's germline CDR1 is SGHRS and CDR2 YFSETQ. The V and J ends lost 1 base and 5 bases, in that order; junction bases with no gene match: 8. This CDR3 region has 15 residues. The CDR3 reads CASSLNQGDWETQYF. In nucleotides, the CDR3 is TGCGCCAGCAGCTTGAACCAGGGGGATTGGGAGACCCAGTACTTC.